The clone carrying this T cell receptor (beta chain) occurred many times. Arm-PCR with iRepertoire HTBI primers amplified the CDR3 regions for these TCR beta libraries. TCRdb reanalysed the multiplex PCR reads using MiXCR and keeps one entry per CDR3 protein. Of about 290,000 distinct CDR3 sequences in the sample, approximately 20% were seen once. These data are taken from a study of regulatory T cells in long-lasting Graves disease. Per the germline V gene, CDR1 is MNHNS and CDR2 is SASEGT. The CDR3 covers 16 residues. The ends were cut back, 0 bases at V and 8 bases at J, with 19 bases in the middle. This sample's time point: persistent/refractory GD, antithyroid drugs over 5 years with positive TRAb. Extracted PBMC RNA gave rise to the TCR library. Patients met American Thyroid Association criteria for Graves' disease.

The V call is TRBV6-1, the J call TRBJ1-2, with D perhaps matching TRBD1 (6 bases). The starting material was peripheral blood mononuclear cells (PBMCs), obtained when the disease was refractory, from a patient treated with antithyroid drugs. The TCR originated in a female donor with Graves disease. This CDR3 reads CASSEAIWGQLGGYTF. Here the CDR3 DNA reads TGTGCCAGCAGTGAAGCGATTTGGGGGCAGCTTGGGGGCTACACCTTC.